This is a list of T cell receptor beta chains from one sample in a study of radiation and T cells in renal cell carcinoma. Assay: immunoSEQ multiplex PCR; the TCRdb copy retains only in-frame clones and omits some. The sample comprises fewer than 150,000 clones, about 88% of which are singletons, and approximately 6% rests with the top ten. Sequencing was performed on blood, taken from a patient whose treatment included radiotherapy and nephrectomy. The receptors were sampled from a woman aged 70-85 years with renal cell carcinoma. The CDR3 runs from the conserved cysteine through the conserved F or W. The D gene is left open where the match is weak. Not all rows give a size; the values are once, few, many and, for expanded clones, a class.

d_gene: .; len: 15; abundance: .; v_gene: TRBV5-4; j_gene: TRBJ2-2; CDR3aa: CASSSLTGNTGELFF; CDR3nt: TGTGCCAGCAGCTCTTTAACGGGCAACACCGGGGAGCTGTTTTTT
d_gene: .; len: 13; abundance: .; v_gene: TRBV10-3; j_gene: TRBJ1-4; CDR3aa: CAISGTENEKLFF; CDR3nt: TGTGCCATCAGTGGGACAGAGAATGAAAAACTGTTTTTT
d_gene: .; len: 11; abundance: once; v_gene: TRBV28; j_gene: TRBJ1-1; CDR3aa: CASISGTEAFF; CDR3nt: TGTGCCAGCATCTCGGGCACTGAAGCTTTCTTT
d_gene: TRBD2; len: 16; abundance: .; v_gene: TRBV10-3; j_gene: TRBJ2-3; CDR3aa: CAISESPSGSRDTQYF; CDR3nt: TGTGCCATCAGTGAGTCGCCTAGCGGGTCCAGAGATACGCAGTATTTT
d_gene: .; len: 12; abundance: .; v_gene: TRBV30; j_gene: TRBJ1-1; CDR3aa: CAWKPENTEAFF; CDR3nt: TGTGCCTGGAAACCCGAGAACACTGAAGCTTTCTTT
d_gene: .; len: 13; abundance: .; v_gene: TRBV6-1; j_gene: TRBJ1-1; CDR3aa: CASSEERNTEAFF; CDR3nt: TGTGCCAGCAGTGAAGAGCGGAACACTGAAGCTTTCTTT
d_gene: .; len: 12; abundance: .; v_gene: TRBV7-2; j_gene: TRBJ2-2; CDR3aa: CASSLRTGELFF; CDR3nt: TGTGCCAGCAGCTTACGGACCGGGGAGCTGTTTTTT
d_gene: TRBD1; len: 15; abundance: .; v_gene: TRBV6-1; j_gene: TRBJ2-1; CDR3aa: CASSTQGVSYNEQFF; CDR3nt: TGTGCCAGCAGTACACAGGGGGTCTCCTACAATGAGCAGTTCTTC
d_gene: .; len: 12; abundance: .; v_gene: TRBV28; j_gene: TRBJ2-7; CDR3aa: CASTGSPYEQYF; CDR3nt: TGTGCCAGCACAGGGTCTCCCTACGAGCAGTACTTC
d_gene: .; len: 17; abundance: .; v_gene: TRBV5-1; j_gene: TRBJ2-4; CDR3aa: CASSLFQGDSAKNIQYF; CDR3nt: TGCGCCAGCAGCTTGTTCCAAGGGGACTCCGCCAAAAACATTCAGTACTTC
d_gene: TRBD1; len: 18; abundance: .; v_gene: TRBV7-8; j_gene: TRBJ1-1; CDR3aa: CASSLARGTGSSNTEAFF; CDR3nt: TGTGCCAGCAGCTTAGCGCGGGGGACAGGGTCTTCGAACACTGAAGCTTTCTTT
d_gene: .; len: 14; abundance: .; v_gene: TRBV2; j_gene: TRBJ1-6; CDR3aa: CASSEEGRTSPLHF; CDR3nt: TGTGCCAGCAGTGAAGAGGGTAGGACTTCACCCCTCCACTTT
d_gene: TRBD1; len: 17; abundance: .; v_gene: TRBV2; j_gene: TRBJ1-4; CDR3aa: CASRSSGTGATNEKLFF; CDR3nt: TGTGCCAGCAGGAGTTCCGGGACAGGCGCAACTAATGAAAAACTGTTTTTT
d_gene: TRBD1; len: 13; abundance: .; v_gene: TRBV2; j_gene: TRBJ1-6; CDR3aa: CASRGQENSPLHF; CDR3nt: TGTGCCAGCAGGGGACAGGAGAATTCACCCCTCCACTTT
d_gene: .; len: 15; abundance: .; v_gene: TRBV5-1; j_gene: TRBJ2-5; CDR3aa: CASSFGGTRGETQYF; CDR3nt: TGCGCCAGCAGCTTTGGCGGGACAAGGGGGGAGACCCAGTACTTC
d_gene: .; len: 14; abundance: once; v_gene: TRBV6-5; j_gene: TRBJ2-7; CDR3aa: CASSYRGGIYEQYF; CDR3nt: TGTGCCAGCAGTTATAGAGGGGGAATCTACGAGCAGTACTTC
d_gene: .; len: 14; abundance: few; v_gene: TRBV27; j_gene: TRBJ1-5; CDR3aa: CASASWDSNQPQHF; CDR3nt: TGTGCCAGCGCTAGTTGGGATAGCAATCAGCCCCAGCATTTT
d_gene: TRBD2; len: 15; abundance: .; v_gene: TRBV9; j_gene: TRBJ2-1; CDR3aa: CASSVRGAPYNEQFF; CDR3nt: TGTGCCAGCAGCGTGCGGGGGGCGCCTTACAATGAGCAGTTCTTC
d_gene: .; len: 14; abundance: .; v_gene: TRBV9; j_gene: TRBJ1-4; CDR3aa: CASSVGGTNEKLFF; CDR3nt: TGTGCCAGCAGCGTAGGAGGAACTAATGAAAAACTGTTTTTT
d_gene: .; len: 15; abundance: few; v_gene: TRBV19; j_gene: TRBJ1-1; CDR3aa: CATLGKGRSNTEAFF; CDR3nt: TGTGCCACCTTAGGGAAGGGAAGATCGAACACTGAAGCTTTCTTT
d_gene: .; len: 13; abundance: .; v_gene: TRBV27; j_gene: TRBJ1-2; CDR3aa: CASSFMGGDGYTF; CDR3nt: TGTGCCAGCAGTTTCATGGGGGGGGATGGCTACACCTTC
d_gene: .; len: 14; abundance: .; v_gene: TRBV19; j_gene: TRBJ1-2; CDR3aa: CASRRSGQDYGYTF; CDR3nt: TGTGCCAGTAGGCGCTCTGGGCAGGACTATGGCTACACCTTC
d_gene: .; len: 15; abundance: .; v_gene: TRBV4-1; j_gene: TRBJ1-2; CDR3aa: CASSQVKLQGPGYTF; CDR3nt: TGCGCCAGCAGCCAAGTAAAGCTCCAGGGGCCTGGCTACACCTTC
d_gene: .; len: 15; abundance: .; v_gene: TRBV28; j_gene: TRBJ1-2; CDR3aa: CASRKLLSLGGGYTF; CDR3nt: TGTGCCAGCAGAAAGCTTCTTAGTTTGGGGGGCGGCTACACCTTC
d_gene: .; len: 15; abundance: .; v_gene: TRBV28; j_gene: TRBJ2-7; CDR3aa: CASSRGGGGLYEQYF; CDR3nt: TGTGCCAGCAGTCGCGGAGGGGGGGGACTCTACGAGCAGTACTTC
d_gene: TRBD2; len: 18; abundance: once; v_gene: TRBV13; j_gene: TRBJ2-1; CDR3aa: CASSSDTSGGSSYNEQFF; CDR3nt: TGTGCCAGCAGCTCGGATACTAGCGGGGGGTCCAGTTACAATGAGCAGTTCTTC
d_gene: TRBD1; len: 15; abundance: .; v_gene: TRBV7-2; j_gene: TRBJ1-1; CDR3aa: CASSQGVVTNTEAFF; CDR3nt: TGTGCCAGCAGCCAGGGGGTGGTTACGAACACTGAAGCTTTCTTT
d_gene: TRBD2; len: 15; abundance: once; v_gene: TRBV4-1; j_gene: TRBJ2-7; CDR3aa: CASSGLAGGPHEQYF; CDR3nt: TGCGCCAGCAGTGGCCTAGCGGGGGGGCCCCACGAGCAGTACTTC
d_gene: .; len: 16; abundance: .; v_gene: TRBV4-3; j_gene: TRBJ1-6; CDR3aa: CASSQDAGYVGSPLHF; CDR3nt: TGCGCCAGCAGCCAAGATGCGGGCTATGTTGGTTCACCCCTCCACTTT
d_gene: TRBD1; len: 15; abundance: .; v_gene: TRBV30; j_gene: TRBJ1-5; CDR3aa: CAWGQGERSNQPQHF; CDR3nt: TGTGCCTGGGGACAGGGGGAACGCTCCAATCAGCCCCAGCATTTT
d_gene: .; len: 14; abundance: .; v_gene: TRBV6-1; j_gene: TRBJ1-2; CDR3aa: CATLNGGQDYGYTF; CDR3nt: TGTGCCACCCTTAACGGGGGGCAGGACTATGGCTACACCTTC
d_gene: .; len: 14; abundance: .; v_gene: TRBV30; j_gene: TRBJ1-2; CDR3aa: CAWSVEGKGYGYTF; CDR3nt: TGTGCCTGGAGTGTTGAGGGGAAGGGGTATGGCTACACCTTC
d_gene: .; len: 15; abundance: once; v_gene: TRBV19; j_gene: TRBJ2-2; CDR3aa: CASSNGLPGTGELFF; CDR3nt: TGTGCCAGTAGCAATGGGCTACCGGGCACCGGGGAGCTGTTTTTT
d_gene: TRBD1; len: 13; abundance: .; v_gene: TRBV14; j_gene: TRBJ1-4; CDR3aa: CASSQTGTEKLFF; CDR3nt: TGTGCCAGCAGCCAGACAGGGACGGAAAAACTGTTTTTT
d_gene: TRBD1; len: 14; abundance: .; v_gene: TRBV28; j_gene: TRBJ2-7; CDR3aa: CASSSGTGAYEQYF; CDR3nt: TGTGCCAGCAGTTCCGGGACAGGGGCCTACGAGCAGTACTTC
d_gene: TRBD2; len: 16; abundance: once; v_gene: TRBV5-1; j_gene: TRBJ2-5; CDR3aa: CASSFGDSGVQETQYF; CDR3nt: TGCGCCAGCAGTTTCGGGGATAGCGGGGTCCAAGAGACCCAGTACTTC
d_gene: .; len: 15; abundance: .; v_gene: TRBV9; j_gene: TRBJ2-5; CDR3aa: CASSEALGPRQTQYF; CDR3nt: TGTGCCAGCAGCGAGGCCCTGGGACCCAGGCAGACCCAGTACTTC
d_gene: .; len: 14; abundance: once; v_gene: TRBV14; j_gene: TRBJ1-2; CDR3aa: CASSQDRQDNGYTF; CDR3nt: TGTGCCAGCAGCCAAGACCGGCAGGACAATGGCTACACCTTC
d_gene: .; len: 16; abundance: .; v_gene: TRBV5-1; j_gene: TRBJ1-4; CDR3aa: CASSLGVPRDGEKLFF; CDR3nt: TGCGCCAGCAGCTTGGGAGTTCCTAGGGATGGTGAAAAACTGTTTTTT
d_gene: TRBD2; len: 14; abundance: .; v_gene: TRBV18; j_gene: TRBJ2-5; CDR3aa: CASSRAGEQETQYF; CDR3nt: TGTGCCAGCTCACGGGCGGGAGAGCAAGAGACCCAGTACTTC
d_gene: .; len: 15; abundance: once; v_gene: TRBV19; j_gene: TRBJ2-1; CDR3aa: CASSIGARMRNEQFF; CDR3nt: TGTGCCAGTAGTATTGGGGCTAGGATGAGGAATGAGCAGTTCTTC
d_gene: .; len: 14; abundance: .; v_gene: TRBV19; j_gene: TRBJ1-3; CDR3aa: CASRRDFSGNTIYF; CDR3nt: TGTGCCAGTCGCAGGGATTTCTCTGGAAACACCATATATTTT
d_gene: .; len: 11; abundance: .; v_gene: TRBV28; j_gene: TRBJ2-7; CDR3aa: CASRAIYEQYF; CDR3nt: TGTGCCAGCAGAGCTATCTACGAGCAGTACTTC
d_gene: .; len: 13; abundance: .; v_gene: TRBV11-3; j_gene: TRBJ2-2; CDR3aa: CATSQGGTGELFF; CDR3nt: TGTGCCACCTCACAGGGAGGCACCGGGGAGCTGTTTTTT
d_gene: .; len: 16; abundance: .; v_gene: TRBV19; j_gene: TRBJ2-7; CDR3aa: CASSIWGTGDSYEQYF; CDR3nt: TGTGCCAGTAGTATTTGGGGGACGGGGGATTCCTACGAGCAGTACTTC
d_gene: .; len: 12; abundance: .; v_gene: TRBV28; j_gene: TRBJ1-1; CDR3aa: CASSSRHNEAFF; CDR3nt: TGTGCCAGCAGTTCCCGACACAATGAAGCTTTCTTT
d_gene: TRBD1; len: 14; abundance: .; v_gene: TRBV5-4; j_gene: TRBJ1-2; CDR3aa: CASSPGRGLNGYTF; CDR3nt: TGTGCCAGCAGCCCAGGGAGGGGGCTCAATGGCTACACCTTC
d_gene: TRBD1; len: 18; abundance: .; v_gene: TRBV10-3; j_gene: TRBJ1-6; CDR3aa: CAISSTLWGQADQSPLHF; CDR3nt: TGTGCCATCAGTTCAACCCTCTGGGGACAGGCGGACCAGTCACCCCTCCACTTT
d_gene: TRBD2; len: 15; abundance: .; v_gene: TRBV4-2; j_gene: TRBJ2-7; CDR3aa: CASSPSGTSPYEQYF; CDR3nt: TGTGCCAGCAGCCCCTCAGGGACTAGCCCTTACGAGCAGTACTTC
d_gene: .; len: 12; abundance: few; v_gene: TRBV5-1; j_gene: TRBJ2-7; CDR3aa: CASSLGTGEQYF; CDR3nt: TGCGCCAGCAGCTTGGGCACAGGCGAGCAGTACTTC
d_gene: .; len: 15; abundance: .; v_gene: TRBV15; j_gene: TRBJ2-7; CDR3aa: CATSRDPQLSYEQYF; CDR3nt: TGTGCCACCAGCAGAGATCCCCAGTTATCCTACGAGCAGTACTTC
d_gene: TRBD1; len: 14; abundance: .; v_gene: TRBV15; j_gene: TRBJ1-1; CDR3aa: CATRPGQGETEAFF; CDR3nt: TGTGCCACCAGACCGGGACAGGGGGAGACTGAAGCTTTCTTT
d_gene: .; len: 15; abundance: .; v_gene: TRBV9; j_gene: TRBJ2-3; CDR3aa: CASSVDRGRTDTQYF; CDR3nt: TGTGCCAGCAGCGTAGATCGGGGCCGCACAGATACGCAGTATTTT
d_gene: .; len: 14; abundance: .; v_gene: TRBV18; j_gene: TRBJ1-4; CDR3aa: CASSPPIPGARLFF; CDR3nt: TGTGCCAGCTCACCACCTATCCCAGGAGCCCGACTGTTTTTT
d_gene: .; len: 15; abundance: .; v_gene: TRBV15; j_gene: TRBJ1-5; CDR3aa: CATSREKNPNQPQHF; CDR3nt: TGTGCCACCAGCAGAGAAAAGAATCCAAATCAGCCCCAGCATTTT
d_gene: TRBD1; len: 14; abundance: .; v_gene: TRBV19; j_gene: TRBJ1-2; CDR3aa: CASSTPGQGQVYTF; CDR3nt: TGTGCCAGTAGCACCCCGGGACAGGGTCAGGTCTACACCTTC
d_gene: .; len: 14; abundance: .; v_gene: TRBV19; j_gene: TRBJ1-5; CDR3aa: CASSMVPGNQPQHF; CDR3nt: TGTGCCAGTAGTATGGTCCCAGGCAATCAGCCCCAGCATTTT
d_gene: TRBD2; len: 16; abundance: .; v_gene: TRBV5-1; j_gene: TRBJ2-2; CDR3aa: CASSSRGGANTGELFF; CDR3nt: TGCGCCAGCAGCTCCCGGGGGGGCGCGAACACCGGGGAGCTGTTTTTT
d_gene: TRBD1; len: 17; abundance: .; v_gene: TRBV9; j_gene: TRBJ1-1; CDR3aa: CASSPRGQGARDTEAFF; CDR3nt: TGTGCCAGCAGCCCACGCGGACAGGGGGCGCGTGACACTGAAGCTTTCTTT